This TCR beta chain was sequenced during a study of shared clonotypes between healthy human individuals. Several immunoSEQ plates received, in even portions, the genomic DNA of each subset. The repertoire was sequenced with immunoSEQ multiplex PCR; TCRdb's copy has only in-frame clones and lacks some. The sample consists of about 1,500,000 clones, roughly 96% of them appearing once. Trimming shortened V by 2 bases and J by 0 bases, and 9 bases separated the two germline ends. CDR3 length equals 15 residues. Germline V gene data show CDR1 as MNHEY and CDR2 as SMNVEV (reference sequence). The gene calls are TRBV27 and TRBJ2-3; D unclear. Specimen: naive CD4+ T cells sorted from blood. The subset was: CD45RA+ positively selected. The sequence was obtained from a man younger than 45 in good health. CDR3 DNA sequence: TGTGCCAGCAGTTTAGGAGTGGGGAGCACAGATACGCAGTATTTT. Translating it yields CASSLGVGSTDTQYF.